A selection of T cell receptor beta chains follows, all from one sample in a study of cytomegalovirus exposure and HLA in healthy donors. Repertoires were generated with immunoSEQ multiplex PCR, while TCRdb's copy carries only in-frame clones and drops some. The table has some 80,000 clones, around 76% seen once. The source material was PBMCs. Receptors originate from a man in his forties or fifties in good health and CMV-seronegative. Each CDR3 is given with its conserved first and last residue. The D gene is left open where the match is weak. Rows may omit the clone size; those that give it use once, few, many or a size class.

d_call j_call v_call clone_size cdr3_aa cdr3_nt
NA TRBJ2-1 TRBV29-1 NA CSVEAGQSSYNEQFF TGCAGCGTTGAGGCGGGACAGAGCTCCTACAATGAGCAGTTCTTC
NA TRBJ2-1 TRBV5-8 NA CASRITSTRNNEQFF TGTGCCAGCAGGATCACTTCGACAAGAAACAATGAGCAGTTCTTC
TRBD2 TRBJ2-1 TRBV28 NA CASSKNEGLAGVAEQFF TGTGCCAGCAGCAAAAACGAGGGACTAGCGGGAGTTGCTGAGCAGTTCTTC
NA TRBJ2-3 TRBV5-6 NA CASSLVPRRTDTQYF TGTGCCAGCAGCTTGGTGCCTCGGCGGACAGATACGCAGTATTTT
NA TRBJ1-1 TRBV6-1 once CASSENSAGNAEAFF TGTGCCAGCAGTGAGAATTCGGCGGGCAACGCTGAAGCTTTCTTT
NA TRBJ1-1 TRBV19 NA CASSIYATPKSGQTEAFF TGTGCCAGTAGTATTTATGCCACACCCAAGTCGGGACAAACTGAAGCTTTCTTT
TRBD2 TRBJ2-3 TRBV6-4 NA CASSDLAGGSTDTQYF TGTGCCAGCAGTGACCTAGCGGGAGGGAGCACAGATACGCAGTATTTT
TRBD2 TRBJ2-7 TRBV18 once CASSPRGLAGGHEQYF TGTGCCAGCTCACCCCGCGGACTAGCGGGAGGCCACGAGCAGTACTTC
TRBD1 TRBJ1-5 TRBV6-5 NA CASSNTGGARQPQHF TGTGCCAGCAGCAATACAGGGGGCGCGAGGCAGCCCCAGCATTTT
NA TRBJ2-5 TRBV7-9 NA CASRTQETQYF TGTGCCAGCAGGACACAAGAGACCCAGTACTTC
NA TRBJ2-3 TRBV29-1 few CSFSKGTSTDTQYF TGCAGCTTCTCGAAAGGGACTAGCACAGATACGCAGTATTTT
TRBD2 TRBJ2-2 TRBV5-1 NA CASTPSASGSITGELFF TGCGCCAGCACCCCCTCGGCTAGCGGGAGTATCACCGGGGAGCTGTTTTTT
TRBD1 TRBJ2-1 TRBV6-5 NA CASSYWTGIYNEQFF TGTGCCAGCAGTTATTGGACAGGGATCTACAATGAGCAGTTCTTC
TRBD2 TRBJ2-2 TRBV6-5 once CASRGTSVNTGELFF TGTGCCAGCAGAGGGACTAGCGTAAACACCGGGGAGCTGTTTTTT
TRBD2 TRBJ2-1 TRBV7-3 NA CASSWTSGGNNEQFF TGTGCCAGCAGTTGGACTAGCGGGGGAAACAATGAGCAGTTCTTC
TRBD1 TRBJ2-5 TRBV10-1 NA CASSPGQVAETQYF TGCGCCAGCAGCCCGGGACAGGTGGCGGAGACCCAGTACTTC
TRBD2 TRBJ2-5 TRBV19 NA CASSIRRTSGTGETQYF TGTGCCAGTAGTATCCGCCGGACTAGCGGGACGGGGGAGACCCAGTACTTC
NA TRBJ1-2 TRBV28 NA CASSLYRDGYTF TGTGCCAGCAGTTTGTACAGGGACGGCTACACCTTC
TRBD2 TRBJ2-2 TRBV28 NA CATLAGERTGELFF TGTGCCACCTTAGCGGGAGAGAGGACCGGGGAGCTGTTTTTT
NA TRBJ2-4 TRBV21-1 NA CASSMGGSLLGGKNIQYF TGTGCCAGCAGCATGGGCGGGAGCCTTCTAGGAGGCAAAAACATTCAGTACTTC
NA TRBJ2-5 TRBV11-1 NA CASSLDRGGISSNGETQYF TGTGCCAGCAGCTTAGATCGTGGCGGGATCTCAAGTAACGGAGAGACCCAGTACTTC
NA TRBJ2-1 TRBV7-9 NA CSSSFRGRAYNEQFF TGTTCCAGCAGCTTTAGGGGGAGGGCATACAATGAGCAGTTCTTC
NA TRBJ1-1 TRBV30 NA CAWSLREVTEAFF TGTGCCTGGAGTTTAAGGGAGGTCACTGAAGCTTTCTTT
TRBD1 TRBJ1-1 TRBV7-9 NA CASSLTTGVSEAFF TGTGCCAGCAGCTTAACCACAGGGGTTTCTGAAGCTTTCTTT
NA TRBJ2-3 TRBV29-1 NA CSVERRGLTLGLVTDTQYF TGCAGCGTAGAACGGCGCGGGCTAACTCTAGGCCTAGTCACAGATACGCAGTATTTT
NA TRBJ1-2 TRBV6-5 few CASRPGAGPYGYTF TGTGCCAGCAGACCAGGGGCCGGCCCCTATGGCTACACCTTC
NA TRBJ2-1 TRBV19 NA CASSPLVVVTEQFF TGTGCCAGTAGTCCTCTCGTCGTAGTAACTGAGCAGTTCTTC
TRBD2 TRBJ2-7 TRBV5-4 NA CASSSGGGLAYEQYF TGTGCCAGCAGCTCGGGAGGGGGACTAGCATACGAGCAGTACTTC
TRBD2 TRBJ2-1 TRBV28 NA CASRVLADNEQFF TGTGCCAGCAGAGTTCTAGCGGACAATGAGCAGTTCTTC
NA TRBJ1-1 TRBV30 NA CAWSVLKRNTEAFF TGTGCCTGGAGTGTACTTAAAAGGAACACTGAAGCTTTCTTT
TRBD2 TRBJ2-3 TRBV6-1 NA CASSELAGGADTQYF TGTGCCAGCAGTGAACTAGCGGGAGGAGCAGATACGCAGTATTTT
NA TRBJ2-5 TRBV7-9 NA CASSSTRAVETQYF TGTGCCAGCAGCTCGACCAGGGCGGTGGAGACCCAGTACTTC
TRBD2 TRBJ2-2 TRBV7-7 NA CASSLLAGAGELFF TGTGCTAGCAGCTTACTAGCGGGAGCCGGGGAGCTGTTTTTT
NA TRBJ2-1 TRBV6-5 once CASGDNEQFF TGTGCCAGCGGAGACAATGAGCAGTTCTTC
NA TRBJ1-2 TRBV14 NA CASSQPGVSGYTF TGTGCCAGCAGCCAACCAGGGGTGTCTGGCTACACCTTC